The 22 T cell receptor beta chains below were found in one sample sequenced in a study of blood T cell repertoires in COVID-19. The data were produced by immunoSEQ multiplex PCR, yet TCRdb's version contains in-frame clones alone and is incomplete. The sample lists 52,000 or so clones; 78% were seen once. The sequencing sample was made of peripheral blood. The receptors stem from a human donor in a cohort sampled during active COVID-19.

V and J are TRBV6-5 and TRBJ2-7; D may be TRBD2 (5 bases). The CDR3 has 13 amino acids. Germline V gene data show CDR1 as MNHEY and CDR2 as SVGAGI. Trimming shortened V by 7 bases and J by 6 bases, and 16 bases separated the two germline ends. The CDR3: CASTHAGLGEQYF. CDR3 nucleotide sequence: TGTGCCAGCACCCACGCGGGCCTAGGCGAGCAGTACTTC.

This chain links TRBV5-1 with TRBJ1-1; 7 positions agree with TRBD1. J lost 5 bases, V lost 4 bases, and 5 bases had no gene match. The length of the CDR3 is 13 residues. CDR1 SGHRS and CDR2 YFSETQ come from the germline V gene. CDR3 nucleotides: TGCGCCAGCAGCCCCGGGACAGCTACTGAAGCTTTCTTT. It encodes CASSPGTATEAFF.

This clone was seen more than once but under ten times. V and J are TRBV27 and TRBJ1-2, with D possibly TRBD1 on 5 matching bases. CDR1 and CDR2 (germline): MNHEY, SMNVEV (reference sequence). V gave up 2 bases and J gave up 5 bases, with 12 bases separating them. The CDR3 length is 14 residues. This CDR3 is CASSLRRQGYGYTF. CDR3 in DNA: TGTGCCAGCAGTTTAAGGCGTCAGGGTTATGGCTACACCTTC.

The chain recombines TRBV18 with TRBJ1-1; D uncertain. Germline loops: CDR1 KGHSH, CDR2 LQKENI. The CDR3 sequence is 13 residues long. The V gene lost 3 bases and the J gene lost 6 bases, with 11 bases spanning the gap. For the CDR3, the DNA is TGTGCCAGCTCACCCCAACGAACACCTGAAGCTTTCTTT. Translated, it gives CASSPQRTPEAFF. The full variable domain, completed using reference TRBV18 and TRBJ1-1, is NAGVMQNPRHLVRRRGQEARLRCSPMKGHSHVYWYRQLPEEGLKFMVYLQKENIIDESGMPKERFSAEFPKEGPSILRIQQVVRGDSAAYFCASSPQRTPEAFFGQGTRLTVV.

The chain combines TRBV27 with TRBJ1-3; D is ambiguous. Germline assignment: CDR1 MNHEY and CDR2 SMNVEV (reference sequence). V was trimmed by 0 bases and J by 0 bases, leaving 6 bases between them. The CDR3 is 15 residues long. The CDR3 region is CASSLSGSSGNTIYF. The CDR3 DNA reads as TGTGCCAGCAGTTTATCGGGCAGCTCTGGAAACACCATATATTTT.

Points on this clone: Other DNA sequences within the sample encode an identical CDR3. The gene calls are TRBV10-3 and TRBJ2-7; the D is unclear. The CDR3 is made up of 13 amino acids. The V end lost 0 bases, the J end lost 4 bases, and 7 bases lay between the germline ends. Germline V gene data show CDR1 as ENHRY and CDR2 as SYGVKD. This CDR3 reads CAISESAAYEQYF. CDR3 DNA sequence: TGTGCCATCAGTGAGTCCGCGGCTTACGAGCAGTACTTC.

The chain employs TRBV7-9 and TRBJ2-7; D is perhaps TRBD2 (6 bases). The CDR3 sequence is 13 residues long. Germline V CDR1 and CDR2: SEHNR, FQNEAQ (reference sequence). Trimming left V 1 base short and J 3 bases short, with 7 bases between. This CDR3 is CASSLGDFYEQYF. The CDR3 DNA is TGTGCCAGCAGCTTAGGGGACTTCTACGAGCAGTACTTC.

V and J are TRBV7-9 and TRBJ1-4; D remains unclear. V lost 6 bases, J lost 8 bases, and 22 bases lay in between. CDR3 length equals 16 residues. Looked up from germline, CDR1 is SEHNR and CDR2 is FQNEAQ (reference sequence). CDR3 nucleotide sequence: TGTGCCAGCAGATCGTACACAGCCGGCGCGGGGGAAAAACTGTTTTTT. Its translation: CASRSYTAGAGEKLFF.

The chain carries TRBV20-1 and TRBJ1-1; weak D call: TRBD1 (6 bases). The V end lost 3 bases, the J end lost 5 bases, and 19 bases lay between the germline ends. This CDR3 spans 15 amino acids. CDR1 DFQATT and CDR2 SNEGSKA come from the germline V gene (reference sequence). CDR3 residues: CSASFVRGGGTEAFF. The CDR3, as DNA: TGCAGTGCTAGTTTTGTCAGGGGTGGCGGGACTGAAGCTTTCTTT.

The chain couples TRBV6-6 to TRBJ1-1, with 8 nucleotides matching TRBD1. Trimming removed 0 bases from V and 3 bases from J; junction bases left unmatched: 6. The germline CDR1 and CDR2 sequences are MNHNY and SVGAGI (reference sequence). The CDR3 contains 16 residues. CDR3 protein: CASSYSRRRGHTEAFF. The CDR3 DNA reads TGTGCCAGCAGTTACTCGAGGCGCAGGGGGCACACTGAAGCTTTCTTT.

The chain combines TRBV9 with TRBJ1-2, with D perhaps matching TRBD1 (5 bases). This CDR3 contains 14 residues. The germline gives CDR1 SGDLS, CDR2 YYNGEE. The V end was cut by 0 bases, the J end by 3 bases, with 9 bases between. The CDR3 is CASSVGEGDYGYTF. DNA for the CDR3: TGTGCCAGCAGCGTAGGAGAAGGGGACTATGGCTACACCTTC.

The chain combines TRBV7-2 with TRBJ2-7; D gene uncertain. The CDR3 runs 11 residues. V lost 5 bases and J lost 6, with 8 bases in between. Germline-derived CDR1 and CDR2 are SGHTA and FQGNSA. The CDR3 reads CASSLAIEQYF. The DNA for the CDR3 is TGTGCCAGCAGCCTGGCAATCGAGCAGTACTTC.

V gene TRBV11-2 combines with J gene TRBJ2-6; TRBD1 agrees at 8 bases. Germline CDR1 is SGHAT and CDR2 is FQNNGV. The CDR3 covers 16 residues. V was clipped by 5 bases and J by 1 base; unmatched bases: 4. The CDR3 DNA follows: TGTGCCAGCAGCCCCTGGACAGGGTCTGGGGCCAACGTCCTGACTTTC. This codes for CASSPWTGSGANVLTF. Full variable domain (outside the CDR3, taken from reference TRBV11-2 and TRBJ2-6): EAGVAQSPRYKIIEKRQSVAFWCNPISGHATLYWYQQILGQGPKLLIQFQNNGVVDDSQLPKDRFSAERLKGVDSTLKIQPAKLEDSAVYLCASSPWTGSGANVLTFGAGSRLTVL.

This clone was counted a few times. The chain is built from TRBV13 and TRBJ2-5, with TRBD1 matching over 8 bases. The V and J ends lost 4 bases and 2 bases, in that order; junction bases with no gene match: 9. The CDR3 totals 16 residues. The germline CDR1 and CDR2 sequences are PRHDT and FYEKMQ (reference sequence). The chain's CDR3 is CASSSRTGLQQETQYF. CDR3 sequence (DNA): TGTGCCAGCAGCTCTAGGACAGGGCTACAACAAGAGACCCAGTACTTC.

This chain joins TRBV6-2 or TRBV6-3 and TRBJ2-6; weak D call: TRBD1 (6 bases). Trimming cost V 2 bases and J 5 bases, with 10 bases left between them. There are 15 residues in the CDR3. CDR1 is MNHEY and CDR2 is SVGEGT in the germline V gene. This chain's CDR3 is CASSYDRDRANVLTF. In DNA, the CDR3 is TGTGCCAGCAGTTACGATAGGGACAGGGCCAACGTCCTGACTTTC.

The V and J genes are TRBV7-6 and TRBJ2-7; TRBD1 agrees at 11 bases. This CDR3 has 14 amino acids. The germline CDR1 and CDR2 sequences are SGHVS and FNYEAQ. Trimming cost V 4 bases and J 2 bases; bases outside gene matches: 1. The CDR3 DNA reads as TGTGCCAGCAGCTGGACAGGGGGCCCCTACGAGCAGTACTTC. It yields the protein CASSWTGGPYEQYF. The complete variable domain, with remaining parts taken from reference TRBV7-6 and TRBJ2-7, reads GAGVSQSPRYKVTKRGQDVALRCDPISGHVSLYWYRQALGQGPEFLTYFNYEAQQDKSGLPNDRFSAERPEGSISTLTIQRTEQRDSAMYRCASSWTGGPYEQYFGPGTRLTVT.

This clone was seen a few times. The chain is built from TRBV5-1 and TRBJ1-1, with 7 bases that match TRBD1. The CDR3 contains 15 residues. The V segment lost 0 bases and the J segment 3 bases; nucleotides outside the gene matches: 5. Germline V CDR1 and CDR2: SGHRS, YFSETQ. Written as DNA, the CDR3 is TGCGCCAGCAGCTTGGTCCCGGGACAGCACACTGAAGCTTTCTTT. Translating it yields CASSLVPGQHTEAFF. The variable domain in full, with the rest retrieved from reference TRBV5-1 and TRBJ1-1, is KAGVTQTPRYLIKTRGQQVTLSCSPISGHRSVSWYQQTPGQGLQFLFEYFSETQRNKGNFPGRFSGRQFSNSRSEMNVSTLELGDSALYLCASSLVPGQHTEAFFGQGTRLTVV.

The chain employs TRBV3-1 (or the pseudogene TRBV3-2) and TRBJ2-7; 13 positions agree with TRBD2. The CDR3 spans 15 residues. Unmatched junction bases numbered 0, after V lost 1 base and J lost 3 bases. From germline, CDR1 is LGHDT and CDR2 YNNKEL (reference sequence). CDR3 DNA sequence: TGTGCCAGCAGCCAAGGGACTAGCGGGAGCTACGAGCAGTACTTC. It yields the protein CASSQGTSGSYEQYF.

The CDR3 is CASSFRQGDSPLHF. The DNA for the CDR3 is TGTGCCAGCAGCTTTCGACAGGGGGATTCACCCCTCCACTTT. This rearrangement joins TRBV7-9 to TRBJ1-6; 9 bases agree with TRBD1. This CDR3 region has 14 residues. The junction had 2 bases not matched to a gene; V was cut back by 3 bases and J by 8 bases. Germline lookup yields CDR1 SEHNR and CDR2 FQNEAQ (reference sequence). The full variable domain, completed using reference TRBV7-9 and TRBJ1-6, is DTGVSQNPRHKITKRGQNVTFRCDPISEHNRLYWYRQTLGQGPEFLTYFQNEAQLEKSRLLSDRFSAERPKGSFSTLEIQRTEQGDSAMYLCASSFRQGDSPLHFGNGTRLTVT.

The rearrangement uses TRBV5-8 and TRBJ1-2, with TRBD1 matching over 8 bases. J gave up 8 bases and V 9 bases, and 21 bases lay outside the gene matches. In germline, CDR1 is SGHTS, CDR2 YDEGEE. The CDR3 length is 16 residues. The CDR3 nucleotides read TGTGCCATTACCTCGGGACAGGAGTTAAGAAGGGGCGGCTACACCTTC. It encodes CAITSGQELRRGGYTF.

The chain uses TRBV5-1 and TRBJ2-6; the D is unclear. The CDR3 consists of 15 residues. The V end lost 4 bases, the J end lost 2 bases, and 10 bases lay between the germline ends. The germline CDR1 and CDR2 sequences are SGHRS and YFSETQ. For the CDR3, the DNA is TGCGCCAGCAGCCCCTCGAGCGCTGGGGCCAACGTCCTGACTTTC. It is translated as CASSPSSAGANVLTF.

This clone was observed a few times. The chain is built from TRBV7-2 and TRBJ1-1; a weak D match, TRBD1 (5 bases). Trimming took off 5 bases at V and 5 bases at J, with 12 bases between the two ends. Germline CDR1 reads SGHTA; CDR2 reads FQGNSA. There are 13 residues in the CDR3. The CDR3 DNA is TGTGCCAGCAGCCAAATGGCAGGGACTGAAGCTTTCTTT. Translated, it gives CASSQMAGTEAFF.